A single sample is the source of the 31 T cell receptor beta chains below, sequenced in a study of identical twins. TCRdb re-analysed the 5' RACE reads in MiXCR, keeping a single row per CDR3 protein. This table has about 250,000 distinct CDR3 sequences, around 7.6% appearing once. The same specimen was also included in a second study, on yellow fever vaccine responses in identical twins.

Sequenced sample: CD8+ T cells sorted from blood. All receptors come from a woman under 30 in good health.

This clonotype was observed at least ten times. This chain joins TRBV5-1 and TRBJ2-1; 9 nucleotides match TRBD1. V lost 4 bases and J lost 7; bases outside the gene matches: 9. The germline gives CDR1 SGHRS, CDR2 YFSETQ. The length of the CDR3 is 15 residues. The CDR3 is CASSLDRGAGNEQFF. Here the CDR3 DNA reads TGCGCCAGCAGCCTGGACAGGGGTGCGGGGAATGAGCAGTTCTTC. The variable domain in full, completed from reference TRBV5-1 and TRBJ2-1, reads KAGVTQTPRYLIKTRGQQVTLSCSPISGHRSVSWYQQTPGQGLQFLFEYFSETQRNKGNFPGRFSGRQFSNSRSEMNVSTLELGDSALYLCASSLDRGAGNEQFFGPGTRLTVL.

There are many counts of this clonotype. The chain has TRBV20-1 and TRBJ1-5, with TRBD1 as a possible D gene (5 bases). Trimming stripped 3 bases from V and 0 bases from J, with 18 bases between. The CDR3 sequence is 17 residues long. CDR1 is DFQATT and CDR2 is SNEGSKA in the germline V gene (reference sequence). CDR3: CSASSLTDGDSNQPQHF. CDR3 sequence (DNA): TGCAGTGCTAGCAGTTTGACAGATGGAGATAGCAATCAGCCCCAGCATTTT.

The chain employs TRBV12-3 or TRBV12-4 and TRBJ2-1, with D hard to call. V was clipped by 3 bases and J by 0 bases, with 12 bases between them. CDR3 size: 16 residues. CDR3 sequence: CASSLGSASSYNEQFF. As DNA, the CDR3 is TGTGCCAGCAGTTTGGGATCAGCTAGCTCCTACAATGAGCAGTTCTTC.

The chain combines TRBV19 with TRBJ1-5; maybe TRBD1 (6 bases). Germline V lookup: CDR1 LNHDA, CDR2 SQIVND (reference sequence). The CDR3 covers 15 residues. V shed 3 bases and J shed 7 bases, with 16 bases lying between them. The DNA of the CDR3 is TGTGCCAGTAGTATGAGTCCAGGGGTGAGGCAGCCCCAGCATTTT. Its protein is CASSMSPGVRQPQHF. The full variable domain, its missing parts supplied by reference TRBV19 and TRBJ1-5, is DGGITQSPKYLFRKEGQNVTLSCEQNLNHDAMYWYRQDPGQGLRLIYYSQIVNDFQKGDIAEGYSVSREKKESFPLTVTSAQKNPTAFYLCASSMSPGVRQPQHFGDGTRLSIL.

This clonotype was seen a handful of times. V is TRBV19 and J is TRBJ2-2, with D unclear. This CDR3 contains 11 residues. Germline CDR1 LNHDA, CDR2 SQIVND (reference sequence). The V gene lost 3 bases and the J gene lost 7 bases, with 3 bases spanning the gap. The CDR3 region is CASSIHGELFF. DNA of the CDR3: TGTGCCAGTAGTATCCACGGGGAGCTGTTTTTT. The full variable domain, in which reference TRBV19 and TRBJ2-2 provide the parts outside the CDR3, is DGGITQSPKYLFRKEGQNVTLSCEQNLNHDAMYWYRQDPGQGLRLIYYSQIVNDFQKGDIAEGYSVSREKKESFPLTVTSAQKNPTAFYLCASSIHGELFFGEGSRLTVL.

This clonotype was observed a handful of times. The chain uses TRBV21-1 and TRBJ2-7; the table's D call TRBD2 went unverified against the DNA. TRBV21-1 corresponds to a pseudogene. This CDR3 contains 14 residues. DNA of the CDR3: TGCGATGAGGGCGGGAGGGCCGGACCCCTCGAGCAGTACTTC. Translating it yields CDEGGRAGPLEQYF.

The chain has TRBV7-9 and TRBJ2-1; TRBD2 matches 11 bases. Germline V gene lookup returns CDR1 SEHNR and CDR2 FQNEAQ (reference sequence). Germline trimming cut 0 bases from V and 9 bases from J; bases unmatched to any gene: 10. The CDR3 consists of 17 residues. The CDR3 region is CASSLAQTSGDPSEQFF. The CDR3 DNA follows: TGTGCCAGCAGCTTAGCGCAGACTAGCGGGGACCCCAGTGAGCAGTTCTTC.

This clonotype was detected a few times. The DNA for the CDR3 is TGCGCCAGCAAGGCGGGAGGCCCCGATCAGAGCTCCTACAATGAGCAGTTCTTC. Protein: CASKAGGPDQSSYNEQFF. The rearrangement joins TRBV5-1 to TRBJ2-1; 8 nucleotides line up with TRBD2. The CDR3 sequence is 18 residues long. Per the germline V gene, CDR1 is SGHRS and CDR2 is YFSETQ. With V trimmed by 6 bases and J by 0 bases, 14 bases remained unmatched.

This clonotype was observed many times. The chain recombines TRBV15 with TRBJ2-1; D is perhaps TRBD2 (5 bases). Germline CDR1 LNHNV, CDR2 YYDKDF (reference sequence). The CDR3 has 23 residues. Trimming cost V 0 bases and J 0 bases, with 30 bases left between them. DNA for the CDR3: TGTGCCACCAGCAGAGATCCTTCCCCACTTGGGAGTAGCGACGAGAGCTCCTACAATGAGCAGTTCTTC. It codes for CATSRDPSPLGSSDESSYNEQFF.

Of note for this clonotype: A read error may explain this, as a much larger clone is one base away. This chain connects TRBV12-3 or TRBV12-4 to TRBJ2-1, with D possibly TRBD2 on 6 matching bases. Between the trimmed V and J ends, which lost 4 bases and 10 bases, there was a span of 11 bases. The CDR3 extends over 12 amino acids. Written as DNA, the CDR3 is TGTGCCAGCAGTTGGGGGGTCAGCGAGCAGTTCTTC. This encodes CASSWGVSEQFF.

This clonotype was seen at least ten times. J is TRBJ2-5 and V is TRBV9; TRBD2 matches at 14 bases. The V gene end was trimmed by 3 bases and the J gene end by 1 base; junction bases not matched to a gene: 8. Germline CDR1 SGDLS, CDR2 YYNGEE. The CDR3 is made up of 18 amino acids. The CDR3 sequence: CASSAGTSGSMGQETQYF. The CDR3 nucleotides are TGTGCCAGCAGCGCCGGGACTAGCGGGAGTATGGGCCAAGAGACCCAGTACTTC.

This clonotype was seen a handful of times. The V call is TRBV7-8, the J call TRBJ2-7; 10 positions match TRBD1. The CDR3 length is 15 residues. V was clipped by 3 bases and J by 6 bases; unmatched bases: 8. Germline assignment: CDR1 SGHVS and CDR2 FQNEAQ. CDR3 coding DNA: TGTGCCAGCAGCTTTCGTCGGGACAGGGGCTCCGAGCAGTACTTC. Translating gives CASSFRRDRGSEQYF.

The chain couples TRBV29-1 to TRBJ2-7, with 8 bases fitting TRBD1. The trim removed 5 bases at V and 3 bases at J, leaving 9 bases unmatched. The CDR3 runs to 14 residues. The germline V gene has CDR1 SQVTM and CDR2 ANQGSEA. DNA of the CDR3: TGCAGCGTTTCCGAGACAGGGGTGAACTACGAGCAGTACTTC. Amino acid sequence: CSVSETGVNYEQYF.

This clonotype turned up a few times. V and J are TRBV3-1 and TRBJ2-3, with TRBD1 matching 9 bases. Germline assignment: CDR1 LGHDT and CDR2 YNNKEL (reference sequence). Trimming removed 4 bases from V and 3 bases from J; junction bases left unmatched: 8. The CDR3 contains 16 residues. The CDR3 loop reads CASSRGQGRGTDTQYF. The DNA for the CDR3 is TGTGCCAGCAGCCGCGGACAGGGGCGCGGGACAGATACGCAGTATTTT.

The rearrangement links TRBV6-1 to TRBJ2-3; 9 bases line up with TRBD1. Germline V gene data show CDR1 as MNHNS and CDR2 as SASEGT. After removal of 7 bases from V and 1 base from J, the junction contained 6 bases not matched to a gene. CDR3 length: 15 residues. The chain's CDR3 is CASTWTGAGTDTQYF. DNA for the CDR3: TGTGCCAGCACATGGACAGGGGCCGGCACAGATACGCAGTATTTT.

This clonotype was seen ten or more times. The chain is built from TRBV29-1 and TRBJ1-3; 7 nucleotides line up with TRBD1. The CDR3 totals 13 residues. Unmatched junction bases numbered 6, after V lost 6 bases and J lost 4 bases. Germline lookup yields CDR1 SQVTM and CDR2 ANQGSEA. CDR3 loop: CSVQGVSGNTIYF. The CDR3, as DNA: TGCAGCGTCCAGGGGGTTTCGGGAAACACCATATATTTT.

The table lists this clonotype with many counts. V and J are TRBV7-9 and TRBJ2-1; maybe TRBD2 (5 bases). Trimming left V 4 bases short and J 13 bases short, with 17 bases between. The germline gives CDR1 SEHNR, CDR2 FQNEAQ (reference sequence). The CDR3 has 13 residues. DNA for the CDR3: TGTGCCAGCAGCTACCTCCGAGCGGACTCACAGTTCTTC. The encoded protein is CASSYLRADSQFF.

The chain employs TRBV7-2 and TRBJ1-2; D unclear. Germline lookup yields CDR1 SGHTA and CDR2 FQGNSA. Trimming stripped 1 base from V and 8 bases from J, with 17 bases between. CDR3 length equals 15 residues. DNA of the CDR3: TGTGCCAGCAGCTTAGAGGTCGTCGAAGATCAGGGCTACACCTTC. Protein sequence: CASSLEVVEDQGYTF.

This clonotype has only a few counts. This chain uses TRBV7-9 with TRBJ2-1; 7 bases line up with TRBD1. Trimming cost V 5 bases and J 0 bases; bases outside gene matches: 10. CDR1 and CDR2 from the germline V gene are SEHNR and FQNEAQ (reference sequence). The CDR3 has 17 amino acids. The CDR3 nucleotides read TGTGCCAGCAGCCCAGAGACAGGGTTAGGCTCCTACAATGAGCAGTTCTTC. Its protein product is CASSPETGLGSYNEQFF.

This clonotype was seen many times. This chain uses TRBV9 with TRBJ1-1; D remains ambiguous. The CDR3 loop spans 12 amino acids. V was clipped by 4 bases and J by 6 bases, with 10 bases between them. Per germline, CDR1 SGDLS and CDR2 YYNGEE. The CDR3 nucleotides read TGTGCCAGCAGCCCCCAAACCTCTGAAGCTTTCTTT. This gives the protein CASSPQTSEAFF.

This chain joins TRBV2 and TRBJ2-1, with D perhaps matching TRBD1 (6 bases). The CDR3 consists of 18 residues. Germline V gene sequence: CDR1 SNHLY, CDR2 FYNNEI. The V gene lost 2 bases and the J gene lost 2 bases, with 19 bases spanning the gap. This CDR3 is CASSEIWAGAHPYNEQFF. DNA of the CDR3: TGTGCCAGCAGTGAAATTTGGGCAGGGGCCCACCCCTACAATGAGCAGTTCTTC.

This clonotype was seen at least ten times. The chain employs TRBV3-1 and TRBJ2-3; 9 nucleotides align to TRBD2. The CDR3 length is 15 residues. Germline trimming cut 1 base from V and 5 bases from J; bases unmatched to any gene: 4. The V gene's germline CDR1 is LGHDT and CDR2 YNNKEL (reference sequence). The CDR3 nucleotides are TGTGCCAGCAGCCAAGTTAGCGGGGGAGGAGATACGCAGTATTTT. It is translated as CASSQVSGGGDTQYF.

This clonotype was recorded at least ten times. V usage is TRBV28 and J usage is TRBJ2-3; 8 bases line up with TRBD2. Germline V lookup: CDR1 MDHEN, CDR2 SYDVKM. The CDR3 has 12 amino acids. CDR3 nucleotide sequence: TGTGTAGCGGGGAGGGGTAAAGATACGCAGTATTTT. As protein: CVAGRGKDTQYF.

This clonotype was counted between two and nine times. The V call is TRBV27, the J call TRBJ2-1; tentatively, D is TRBD1 (5 bases). Germline loops: CDR1 MNHEY, CDR2 SMNVEV (reference sequence). V was shortened by 3 bases and J by 7 bases, with 16 bases between the two germline ends. The length of the CDR3 is 15 residues. CDR3 region: CASSLVRDFDNEQFF. CDR3 in DNA: TGTGCCAGCAGTTTGGTCAGGGATTTTGATAATGAGCAGTTCTTC.

The chain recombines TRBV5-1 with TRBJ2-7, with TRBD1 identical over 8 bases. V was pared by 2 bases and J by 4 bases, with 5 bases of the junction left unmatched. Per the germline V gene, CDR1 is SGHRS and CDR2 is YFSETQ. CDR3 length equals 14 residues. CDR3 loop: CASSFPTGDYEQYV. DNA for the CDR3: TGCGCCAGCAGCTTCCCGACAGGGGATTACGAGCAGTACGTC.

By share of the sample, this clonotype is medium-sized (0.01 to 0.1%). The rearrangement uses TRBV6-1 and TRBJ2-1, with 8 bases aligning to TRBD2. The germline CDR1 and CDR2 sequences are MNHNS and SASEGT. The CDR3 runs 14 residues. The junction had 6 bases not matched to a gene; V was cut back by 4 bases and J by 7 bases. The CDR3 region is CASSGGLESNEQFF. CDR3 bases: TGTGCCAGCAGTGGGGGACTAGAGTCGAATGAGCAGTTCTTC.

This clonotype was counted a few times. This rearrangement joins TRBV20-1 to TRBJ1-4; 10 nucleotides align to TRBD1. CDR1 is DFQATT and CDR2 is SNEGSKA in the germline V gene (reference sequence). The J segment lost 6 bases and the V segment lost 5 bases, leaving 9 bases of the junction unmatched. The CDR3 is made up of 15 amino acids. This CDR3 reads CSAFTPGQGDEKLFF. The DNA for the CDR3 is TGCAGTGCTTTCACTCCCGGACAGGGGGATGAAAAACTGTTTTTT.

The V call is TRBV19, the J call TRBJ2-1; D may correspond to TRBD1 or TRBD2 (5 bases each). Germline lookup yields CDR1 LNHDA and CDR2 SQIVND (reference sequence). V lost 4 bases to trimming and J lost 9 bases, with 19 bases between them. The CDR3 consists of 15 residues. This CDR3 is CASSRGRGRGVEQFF. The CDR3 DNA reads TGTGCCAGTAGTAGGGGACGGGGACGTGGTGTTGAGCAGTTCTTC.

This clonotype has at least ten counts. This sequence joins TRBV12-3 or TRBV12-4 and TRBJ2-5, with 12 positions matching TRBD2. This CDR3 has 16 amino acids. The J segment lost 9 bases and the V segment lost 5 bases, leaving 13 bases of the junction unmatched. The CDR3 reads CASSRGLAGTSMAQYF. The CDR3, as DNA: TGTGCCAGCAGTCGCGGACTAGCGGGGACCTCCATGGCCCAGTACTTC.

J is TRBJ1-6 and V is TRBV9, with 9 bases identical to TRBD1. The CDR3 sequence is 15 residues long. J gave up 6 bases and V 3 bases, and 4 bases lay outside the gene matches. Per germline, CDR1 SGDLS and CDR2 YYNGEE. Here the CDR3 reads CASSEDRGGNSPLHF. CDR3 bases: TGTGCCAGCAGCGAGGACAGGGGAGGTAATTCACCCCTCCACTTT.

Only a few counts were recorded for this clonotype. The CDR3 spells CASSGPLRNNEQFF. The CDR3 region has the DNA TGTGCCAGCAGCGGCCCACTGCGGAACAATGAGCAGTTCTTC. The chain recombines TRBV7-8 with TRBJ2-1; D unclear. The CDR3 length is 14 residues. V dropped 5 bases and J dropped 5 bases, with 13 bases sitting between them. Germline V gene sequence: CDR1 SGHVS, CDR2 FQNEAQ. The whole variable domain, remainder taken from reference TRBV7-8 and TRBJ2-1, is GAGVSQSPRYKVAKRGQDVALRCDPISGHVSLFWYQQALGQGPEFLTYFQNEAQLDKSGLPSDRFFAERPEGSVSTLKIQRTQQEDSAVYLCASSGPLRNNEQFFGPGTRLTVL.